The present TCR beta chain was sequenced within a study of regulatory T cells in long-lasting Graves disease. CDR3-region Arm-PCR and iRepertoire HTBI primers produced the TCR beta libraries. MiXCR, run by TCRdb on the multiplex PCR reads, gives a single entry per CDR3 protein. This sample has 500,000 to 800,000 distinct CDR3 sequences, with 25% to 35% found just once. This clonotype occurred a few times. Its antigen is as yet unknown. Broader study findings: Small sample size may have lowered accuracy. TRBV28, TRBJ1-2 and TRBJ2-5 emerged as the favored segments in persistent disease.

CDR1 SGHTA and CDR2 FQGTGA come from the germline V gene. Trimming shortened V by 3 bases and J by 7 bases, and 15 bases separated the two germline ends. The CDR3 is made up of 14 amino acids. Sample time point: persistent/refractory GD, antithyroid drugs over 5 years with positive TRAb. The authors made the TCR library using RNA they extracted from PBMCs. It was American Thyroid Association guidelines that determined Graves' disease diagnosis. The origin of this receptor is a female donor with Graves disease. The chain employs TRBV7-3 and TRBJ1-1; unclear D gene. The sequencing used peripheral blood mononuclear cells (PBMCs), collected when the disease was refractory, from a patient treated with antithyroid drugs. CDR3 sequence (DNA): TGTGCCAGCAGCTTTATGCGGGAAGCTGATGAAGCTTTCTTT. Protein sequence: CASSFMREADEAFF.